These 14 T cell receptor beta chains share one sample of origin, sequenced in a study of CXCR3-negative and CXCR3-positive naive CD8 T cells (dated by TCRdb to the late 2010s). The listed sequencing device is NextSeq 550. The Human TCR Profiling Kit (MiLaboratory) was used to make UMI-labeled 5' RACE TRB cDNA libraries. TCRdb reprocessed the reads, reporting each CDR3 protein sequence once and no DNA. This sample's table has entries for more than 45,000 distinct CDR3 sequences. The ten largest clones capture 20% to 25% of the sample. The sequenced sample was memory CD8+ T cells from blood. Read against the paper, the sample's cell subset or site label means: conventional CD8+ memory T cells (TMEM), sorted as controls. All receptors come from a human donor in good health. Some clones in this sample may be carry-over from other donors' samples.

The rearrangement uses TRBV6-4 and TRBJ2-3; TCRdb gives TRBD1 as the D gene, but with no DNA this cannot be confirmed. Germline V gives CDR1 MRHNA, CDR2 SNTAGT. This CDR3 contains 14 residues. CDR3 region: CASSQGSGTDTQYF.

The CDR3 spells CASSFSGGYTF. The chain uses TRBV7-2 and TRBJ1-2; TCRdb proposes TRBD1, but this gene call is untestable without DNA. Germline V lookup: CDR1 SGHTA, CDR2 FQGNSA. The CDR3 runs to 11 residues.

CDR3 sequence: CSARAGDVQETQYF. This chain links TRBV20-1 with TRBJ2-5; the D call from TCRdb, TRBD1, cannot be confirmed without DNA. CDR3 length: 14 amino acids. Germline CDR1 is DFQATT and CDR2 is SNEGSKA (reference sequence).

The chain has TRBV7-9 and TRBJ2-7; as DNA is missing, the TRBD1 call by TCRdb cannot be tested. The CDR3 runs to 15 residues. The germline gives CDR1 SEHNR, CDR2 FQNEAQ (reference sequence). The CDR3 loop is CASSLGGRGFDEQYF.

The chain joins TRBV3-1 to TRBJ2-5; the D call of TRBD2 rests on TCRdb alone, since no DNA is present to check it. Germline CDR1 reads LGHDT; CDR2 reads YNNKEL (reference sequence). CDR3 length: 14 amino acids. The CDR3 loop is CASSQESGRETQYF.

The gene calls are TRBV7-9 and TRBJ1-2; TCRdb's D call of TRBD1 is untestable without DNA. The CDR3 length is 14 residues. The V gene's germline CDR1 is SEHNR and CDR2 FQNEAQ (reference sequence). The CDR3 is CASSLGGAQYGYTF. Based on the CDR3 plus reference TRBV7-9 and TRBJ1-2, the full variable domain is DTGVSQNPRHKITKRGQNVTFRCDPISEHNRLYWYRQTLGQGPEFLTYFQNEAQLEKSRLLSDRFSAERPKGSFSTLEIQRTEQGDSAMYLCASSLGGAQYGYTFGSGTRLTVV.

This chain uses TRBV29-1 with TRBJ2-7; TCRdb proposes TRBD1, but this gene call is untestable without DNA. CDR3 length: 14 amino acids. Germline-derived CDR1 and CDR2 are SQVTM and ANQGSEA. This CDR3 is CSVESTGNTYEQYF.

The rearrangement joins TRBV7-2 to TRBJ2-1; TCRdb designates TRBD1, a call that cannot be tested without DNA. This CDR3 comprises 15 residues. CDR1 is SGHTA, CDR2 FQGNSA, per germline. The CDR3: CASSLLRGLGNEQFF.

The chain couples TRBV7-2 to TRBJ1-2. The CDR3 is made up of 11 amino acids. Germline assignment: CDR1 SGHTA and CDR2 FQGNSA. This CDR3 reads CASSGYYGYTF. Supplemented by reference TRBV7-2 and TRBJ1-2, the full variable domain reads GAGVSQSPSNKVTEKGKDVELRCDPISGHTALYWYRQSLGQGLEFLIYFQGNSAPDKSGLPSDRFSAERTGGSVSTLTIQRTQQEDSAVYLCASSGYYGYTFGSGTRLTVV.

This chain's CDR3 is CASSGTGPYYEQYF. The V gene is TRBV6-5, the J gene TRBJ2-7; the D gene TCRdb calls, TRBD1, cannot be checked with no DNA. Germline V gives CDR1 MNHEY, CDR2 SVGAGI. The CDR3 length is 14 residues.

J is TRBJ2-7 and V is TRBV6-2 or TRBV6-3; lacking DNA, the TRBD1 call made by TCRdb goes unchecked. Germline values: CDR1 MNHEY, CDR2 SVGEGT. This CDR3 is built from 15 residues. The CDR3 sequence is CASSYPPGQTYEQYF.

CDR3 sequence: CATINGRDWYSGANVLTF. The V call is TRBV24-1, the J call TRBJ2-6; TCRdb names TRBD2, which stays unverified in the absence of DNA. CDR1 KGHDR and CDR2 SFDVKD come from the germline V gene. The CDR3 has 18 residues.

The chain has TRBV6-4 and TRBJ1-1. Germline values: CDR1 MRHNA, CDR2 SNTAGT. The CDR3 contains 15 residues. The CDR3 sequence: CASSDGEGPNTEAFF.

The chain employs TRBV7-9 and TRBJ1-1; TCRdb lists TRBD1, though no DNA is available to test this call. Germline-derived CDR1 and CDR2 are SEHNR and FQNEAQ (reference sequence). This CDR3 spans 15 amino acids. CDR3 sequence reads: CASSVGGIMNTEAFF.